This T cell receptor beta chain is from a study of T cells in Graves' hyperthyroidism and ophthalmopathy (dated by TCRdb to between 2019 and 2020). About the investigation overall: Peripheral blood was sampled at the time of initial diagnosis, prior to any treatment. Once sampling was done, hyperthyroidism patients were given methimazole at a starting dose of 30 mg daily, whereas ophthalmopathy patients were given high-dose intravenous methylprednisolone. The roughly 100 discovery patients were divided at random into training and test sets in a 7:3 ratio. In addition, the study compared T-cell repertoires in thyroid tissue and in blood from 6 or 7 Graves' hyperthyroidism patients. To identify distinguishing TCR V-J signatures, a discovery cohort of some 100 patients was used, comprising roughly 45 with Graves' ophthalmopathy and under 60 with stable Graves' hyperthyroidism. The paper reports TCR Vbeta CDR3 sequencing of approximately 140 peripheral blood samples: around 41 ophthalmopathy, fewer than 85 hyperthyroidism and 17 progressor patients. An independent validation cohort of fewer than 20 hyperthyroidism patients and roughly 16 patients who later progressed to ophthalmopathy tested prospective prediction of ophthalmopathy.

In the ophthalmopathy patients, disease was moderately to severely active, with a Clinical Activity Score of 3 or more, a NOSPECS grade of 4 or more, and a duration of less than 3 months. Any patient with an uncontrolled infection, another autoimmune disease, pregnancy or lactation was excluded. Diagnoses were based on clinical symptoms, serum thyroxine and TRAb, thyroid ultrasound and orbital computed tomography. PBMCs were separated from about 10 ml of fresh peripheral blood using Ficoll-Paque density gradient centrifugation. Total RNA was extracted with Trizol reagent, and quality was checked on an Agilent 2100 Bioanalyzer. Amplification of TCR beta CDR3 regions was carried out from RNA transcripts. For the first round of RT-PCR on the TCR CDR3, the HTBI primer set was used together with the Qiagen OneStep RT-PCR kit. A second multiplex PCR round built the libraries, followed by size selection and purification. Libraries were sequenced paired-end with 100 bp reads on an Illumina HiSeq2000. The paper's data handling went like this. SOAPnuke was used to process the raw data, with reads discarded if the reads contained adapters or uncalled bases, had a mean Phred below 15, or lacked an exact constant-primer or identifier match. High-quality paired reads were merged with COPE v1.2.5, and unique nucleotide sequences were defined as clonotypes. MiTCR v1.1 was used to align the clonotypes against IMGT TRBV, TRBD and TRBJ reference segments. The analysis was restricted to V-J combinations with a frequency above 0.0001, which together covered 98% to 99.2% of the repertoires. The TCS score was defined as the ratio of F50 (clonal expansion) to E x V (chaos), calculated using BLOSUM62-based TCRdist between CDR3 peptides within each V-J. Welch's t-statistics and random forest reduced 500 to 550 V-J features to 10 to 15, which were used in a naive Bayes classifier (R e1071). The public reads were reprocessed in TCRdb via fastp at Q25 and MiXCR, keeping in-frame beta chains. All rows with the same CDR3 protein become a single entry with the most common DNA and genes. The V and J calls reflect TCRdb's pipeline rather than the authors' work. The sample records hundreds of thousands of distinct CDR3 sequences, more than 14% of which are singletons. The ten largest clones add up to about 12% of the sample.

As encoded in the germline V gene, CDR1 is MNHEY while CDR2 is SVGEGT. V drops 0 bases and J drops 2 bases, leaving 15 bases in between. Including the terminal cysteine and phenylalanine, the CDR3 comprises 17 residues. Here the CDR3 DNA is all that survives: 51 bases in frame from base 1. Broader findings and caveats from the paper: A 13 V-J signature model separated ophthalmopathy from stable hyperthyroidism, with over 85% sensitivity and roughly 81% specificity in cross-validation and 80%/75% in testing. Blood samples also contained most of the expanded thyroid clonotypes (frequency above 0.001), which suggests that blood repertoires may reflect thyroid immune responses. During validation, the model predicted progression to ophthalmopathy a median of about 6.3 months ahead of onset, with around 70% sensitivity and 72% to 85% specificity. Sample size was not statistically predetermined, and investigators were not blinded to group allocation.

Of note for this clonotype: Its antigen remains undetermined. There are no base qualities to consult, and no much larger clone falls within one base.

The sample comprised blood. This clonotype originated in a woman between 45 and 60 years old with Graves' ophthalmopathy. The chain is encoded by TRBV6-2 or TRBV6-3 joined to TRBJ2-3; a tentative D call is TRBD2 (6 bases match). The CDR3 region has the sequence CASSYSGSGANTDTQYF. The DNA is TGTGCCAGCAGTTACTCGGGTAGCGGAGCAAACACAGATACGCAGTATTTT.